The rows below give T cell receptor beta chains drawn from one sample of a study of T cells in Graves' hyperthyroidism and ophthalmopathy. From the multiplex PCR reads, TCRdb called clonotypes with MiXCR, one entry per CDR3 protein. The sample records about 270,000 distinct CDR3 sequences, around 20% being singletons. Sequencing input: blood. Every receptor here comes from a man aged 25-45 years with Graves' ophthalmopathy. Each CDR3 is given with its conserved first and last residue. The D gene is left open where the match is weak. Rows give clone size only sometimes, using once, few, many, or a class for an expanded clone.

>TRBV18|NA|TRBJ2-5|TRBD2
TGTGCCAGCTCACCAAGTCCTAGCGGGATCGAGACCCAGTACTTC
CASSPSPSGIETQYF
>TRBV11-1|many|TRBJ1-2|NA
TGTGCCAGCAGCTCGCCGGACGGAACATATGGCTACACCTTC
CASSSPDGTYGYTF
>TRBV5-1|many|TRBJ2-3|NA
TGCGCCAGCAGCTTGTGGGACTCATCCACAGATACGCAGTATTTT
CASSLWDSSTDTQYF
>TRBV6-2/TRBV6-3|few|TRBJ1-5|NA
TGTGCCAGCAGTTACGGGGTCAATCAGCCCCAGCATTTT
CASSYGVNQPQHF
>TRBV5-1|few|TRBJ2-7|NA
TGCGCCAGCAGCTCGGGGGGCGACAACGAGCAGTACTTC
CASSSGGDNEQYF
>TRBV6-1|NA|TRBJ1-4|TRBD1
TGTGCCAGCAAATTCGGGACAGGGCCTGAAAAACTGTTTTTT
CASKFGTGPEKLFF
>TRBV28|NA|TRBJ2-2|TRBD2
TGTGCCAGCAGTTTGGCTGGACTAGCGGGAAGATCGAGCGGGGAGCTGTTTTTT
CASSLAGLAGRSSGELFF
>TRBV11-1|few|TRBJ2-5|TRBD1
TGTGCCAGCAGCCCCGGGACAGGACCACAAGAGACCCAGTACTTC
CASSPGTGPQETQYF
>TRBV9|NA|TRBJ2-3|NA
TGTGCCAGCAGCGTAGGGGCAGTGAGCACAGATACGCAGTATTTT
CASSVGAVSTDTQYF
>TRBV7-9|NA|TRBJ1-2|NA
TGTGCCAGCAGCTTCTCCTTTGGGACGATCAACTATGGCTACACCTTC
CASSFSFGTINYGYTF
>TRBV19|NA|TRBJ1-5|NA
TGTGCCAGTAGTCCCCCCGGGCAGAATAGCAATCAGCGCCAGCATTTT
CASSPPGQNSNQRQHF
>TRBV20-1|few|TRBJ2-7|TRBD2
TGCAGTGCTAGAGATTTCGGGCCGGGGGGCTACGAGCAGTACTTC
CSARDFGPGGYEQYF
>TRBV10-3|many|TRBJ2-3|TRBD2
TGTGCCATACGGGGACTAGCGGGGTCCACAGATACGCAGTATTTT
CAIRGLAGSTDTQYF
>TRBV12-3/TRBV12-4|once|TRBJ2-7|NA
TGTGCCAGCACGGTTAGCAATCTCAACGAGCAGTACTTC
CASTVSNLNEQYF
>TRBV20-1|few|TRBJ2-1|TRBD2
TGCAGTGCTAGAGATGCACTAGCGGCTTACAATGAGCAGTTCTTC
CSARDALAAYNEQFF
>TRBV4-1|NA|TRBJ2-1|TRBD2
TGCGCCAGCAGCCAAGTAGCGGGAACATCCTACAATGAGCAGTTCTTC
CASSQVAGTSYNEQFF
>TRBV6-2/TRBV6-3|NA|TRBJ1-3|NA
TGTGCCAGCTCACCACGGGACGCTCAGCTCACCTCTGGAAACACCATATATTTT
CASSPRDAQLTSGNTIYF
>TRBV9|NA|TRBJ1-6|NA
TGTGCCAGCAGCCTCCGGACAGCGAATTCACCCCTCCACTTT
CASSLRTANSPLHF
>TRBV18|many|TRBJ1-1|NA
TGTGCCAGCCTCACAGGGAGGAACACTGAAGCTTTCTTT
CASLTGRNTEAFF
>TRBV9|NA|TRBJ2-7|NA
TGTGCCAGCAGCGTAGCGGAGTCCTACGAGCAGTACTTC
CASSVAESYEQYF
>TRBV6-6|NA|TRBJ2-7|NA
TGTGCCAGCAGTTACGATGGAGACGGCGAGCAGTACTTC
CASSYDGDGEQYF
>TRBV7-9|NA|TRBJ2-1|NA
TGTGCCAGCAGCCGAGACAGCCATCCTTACAATGAGCAGTTCTTC
CASSRDSHPYNEQFF
>TRBV5-1|NA|TRBJ2-7|NA
TGCGCCAGCAGCCTGGCGGCAGGATATTACGAGCAGTACTTC
CASSLAAGYYEQYF
>TRBV2|few|TRBJ2-1|TRBD2
TGTGCCAGCAGTCCATTGACGGGAGGGCCGAATGAGCAGTTCTTC
CASSPLTGGPNEQFF
>TRBV11-2|many|TRBJ2-3|TRBD2
TGTGCCAGCAGCCCCCGACTAGCGGCTAGCACAGATACGCAGTATTTT
CASSPRLAASTDTQYF
>TRBV28|NA|TRBJ2-7|NA
TGTGCCAGCAGTTTCGGCAGGGTAAAGCTCTACGAGCAGTACTTC
CASSFGRVKLYEQYF
>TRBV5-4|NA|TRBJ2-7|TRBD1
TGTGCCAGCAGCTCGGGACAGGGGCCCTCCTACGAGCAGTACTTC
CASSSGQGPSYEQYF
>TRBV27|NA|TRBJ1-2|NA
TGTGCCAGCAGGCCCACCTACGGAGTTAACTATGGCTACACCTTC
CASRPTYGVNYGYTF
>TRBV4-1|NA|TRBJ1-6|NA
TGCGCCAGCAGCCAAGCGGCAGGGATGTATTCACCCCTCCACTTT
CASSQAAGMYSPLHF
>TRBV2|few|TRBJ1-6|NA
TGTGCCAGCAGCCAAGGTGGGATAGGTGGTTCACCCCTCCACTTT
CASSQGGIGGSPLHF
>TRBV5-1|few|TRBJ1-1|NA
TGCGCCAGCAGCTTGGGGGCCACAAAGAACACTGAAGCTTTCTTT
CASSLGATKNTEAFF
>TRBV7-2|NA|TRBJ2-7|TRBD2
TGTGCCAGCAGCCCGAGGACTAGCGCGTCCTACGAGCAGTACTTC
CASSPRTSASYEQYF
>TRBV20-1|many|TRBJ2-5|TRBD2
TGCAGTGCCATCGGGACTAGATTTTATGAGACCCAGTACTTC
CSAIGTRFYETQYF
>TRBV12-3/TRBV12-4|many|TRBJ2-7|TRBD2
TGTGCCAGCAGTCCCCAGCGGGGGACCTACGAGCAGTACTTC
CASSPQRGTYEQYF
>TRBV27|NA|TRBJ1-4|TRBD1
TGTGCCAGCAGTTTAGGGACCGGACAGGGTTTTGAAAAACTGTTTTTT
CASSLGTGQGFEKLFF
>TRBV7-2|NA|TRBJ2-3|TRBD2
TGTGCCAGCACCTCCGGGACTAGTTCGGATACGCAGTATTTT
CASTSGTSSDTQYF
>TRBV30|many|TRBJ1-1|NA
TGTGCCTGGAGAGCCGAATTTGAAGCTTTCTTT
CAWRAEFEAFF
>TRBV6-1|NA|TRBJ2-3|NA
TGTGCCAGCAGTGAACTAAGGAGCACAGATACGCAGTATTTT
CASSELRSTDTQYF
>TRBV4-2|NA|TRBJ2-3|TRBD2
TGTGCCAGCAGCAAGACGGGACTAGCGGGAGGAGATACGCAGTATTTT
CASSKTGLAGGDTQYF
>TRBV12-3/TRBV12-4|NA|TRBJ1-2|NA
TGTGCCAGCAGTCCTACAGGCGTATACTCGAACTATGGCTACACCTTC
CASSPTGVYSNYGYTF
>TRBV14|NA|TRBJ2-5|NA
TGTGCCAGCAGCCAAGTTCCGGGGATGGGGACCCAGTACTTC
CASSQVPGMGTQYF
>TRBV20-1|few|TRBJ2-7|TRBD2
TGCAGTGCTGCCGCCCGGAGCGGGAGTTATTACGAGCAGTACTTC
CSAAARSGSYYEQYF
>TRBV7-2|few|TRBJ2-2|TRBD2
TGTGCCAGCAGCCCTGGGGGGAGGGCGAACACCGGGGAGCTGTTTTTT
CASSPGGRANTGELFF
>TRBV7-9|NA|TRBJ2-7|NA
TGTGCCAGCACCTCGACCGGTGACGAGCAGTACTTC
CASTSTGDEQYF
>TRBV18|few|TRBJ2-3|NA
TGTGCCAGCTCACCAACCAGGAGCACAGATACGCAGTATTTT
CASSPTRSTDTQYF
>TRBV5-6|NA|TRBJ2-7|TRBD2
TGTGCCAGCAGCTTGAGGGAGGGCTACGAGCAGTACTTC
CASSLREGYEQYF
>TRBV30|many|TRBJ1-2|NA
TGTGCCTGGAAAGGCGGAGGAAACTATGGCTACACCTTC
CAWKGGGNYGYTF
>TRBV6-5|few|TRBJ1-1|TRBD1
TGTGCCAGCAGTTATAACAGGGGGACCACTGAAGCTTTCTTT
CASSYNRGTTEAFF
>TRBV15|NA|TRBJ1-5|NA
TGTGCCACCAGCAGAGATTATAGCAATCAGCCCCAGCATTTT
CATSRDYSNQPQHF
>TRBV9|NA|TRBJ2-3|TRBD1
TGTGCCAGCAGCGCCCGGGACAGGGGATTTACTAGCACAGATACGCAGTATTTT
CASSARDRGFTSTDTQYF
>TRBV7-2|many|TRBJ2-3|NA
TGTGCCAGCAGCTTAGCTGAGACTAGTTGGTCGGATACGCAGTATTTT
CASSLAETSWSDTQYF